Included here is one TCR beta chain sequence, with context. The antigen remains undetermined. This specimen belongs to a study of monozygotic twins with cystic fibrosis. Study-wide results and caveats: Monozygotic CF twin pairs shared significantly more nucleotide-identical clonotypes than unrelated CF individuals did.

The data were produced by immunoSEQ multiplex PCR, yet TCRdb's version contains in-frame clones alone and is incomplete. Of approximately 34,000 clones listed, approximately 97% are singletons. The CDR3 loop spans 14 amino acids. The ends were cut back, 3 bases at V and 1 base at J, with 7 bases in the middle. CDR1 is SGHDN, CDR2 FVKESK, per germline. The specimen sequenced was blood. V gene TRBV14 combines with J gene TRBJ1-3; no definite D call. The sequence derives from a girl aged 2-10 years with cystic fibrosis. The CDR3 is CASSQFTSGNTIYF. The CDR3, as DNA: TGTGCCAGCAGCCAGTTCACATCTGGAAACACCATATATTTT.